This T cell receptor (beta chain) was retrieved from a study of molecular identifiers for immune sequencing clone quantification. This clonotype was counted a single time. RNA fractions of 10%, 30% or 50% and roughly 19,000 to 1,000,000 sorted cells were the source of naive CD8 libraries. This CDR3 has 13 residues. V was pared by 6 bases and J by 1 base, with 8 bases between. Germline assignment: CDR1 SEHNR and CDR2 FQNEAQ (reference sequence). Bulk TCR libraries used previously described methods and listed TCR primers. TCRdb re-derived calls from the PCR reads in MiXCR, one entry per CDR3 protein. The data contain tens of thousands of distinct CDR3 sequences, approximately 22% of them singletons.

The sequenced sample consisted of naive CD8+ T cells from blood, with Jurkat cell RNA spiked in. Subset indicated: FACS-sorted CD8+CD4-CCR7+CD45RA+ naive T cells. The source is a human donor in good health. Some libraries in this study had Jurkat cell RNA spiked in. This chain uses TRBV7-9 with TRBJ2-3; D gene uncertain. The CDR3: CASRGLRTDTQYF. CDR3 nucleotide sequence: TGTGCCAGCAGAGGGTTGCGCACAGATACGCAGTATTTT.